Listed below are T cell receptor beta chains from one sample, sequenced in a study of blood T cell repertoires in COVID-19. Profiling relied on immunoSEQ multiplex PCR, and the TCRdb table lists in-frame clones only, not all of them. Among roughly 140,000 clones listed, 75% to 85% were seen once. Sequences were obtained from peripheral blood. Receptors originate from a woman aged 50 to 60 in a cohort sampled during active or convalescent COVID-19. Both conserved end residues are part of each CDR3. Each record gives: V gene, CDR3 length, J gene, D gene, CDR3 protein. The D gene is left open where the match is weak.

v_call: TRBV7-9
cdr3_length: 14
j_call: TRBJ1-1
d_call: .
cdr3_aa: CASSLASRGGVAFF

v_call: TRBV7-2
cdr3_length: 17
j_call: TRBJ2-7
d_call: TRBD2
cdr3_aa: CASSLASGGGGTYEQYF

v_call: TRBV7-3
cdr3_length: 13
j_call: TRBJ1-1
d_call: .
cdr3_aa: CASSLIQNTEAFF

v_call: TRBV11-2
cdr3_length: 11
j_call: TRBJ2-7
d_call: .
cdr3_aa: CASSLHYEQYF

v_call: TRBV29-1
cdr3_length: 15
j_call: TRBJ1-2
d_call: TRBD1
cdr3_aa: CSVALPGQGATGYTF

v_call: TRBV4-1
cdr3_length: 16
j_call: TRBJ1-1
d_call: TRBD1
cdr3_aa: CASSLTYRGMNTEAFF

v_call: TRBV7-9
cdr3_length: 15
j_call: TRBJ2-3
d_call: .
cdr3_aa: CASSIGEFYTDTQYF

v_call: TRBV27
cdr3_length: 15
j_call: TRBJ1-5
d_call: .
cdr3_aa: CASSLWGGWDQPQHF

v_call: TRBV6-5
cdr3_length: 14
j_call: TRBJ1-6
d_call: .
cdr3_aa: CASSYASTTSPLHF

v_call: TRBV12-1
cdr3_length: 17
j_call: TRBJ1-5
d_call: .
cdr3_aa: CASSFECGDGPNQPQHF

v_call: TRBV4-1
cdr3_length: 15
j_call: TRBJ1-1
d_call: TRBD1
cdr3_aa: CASSQATGVGTEAFF

v_call: TRBV7-2
cdr3_length: 15
j_call: TRBJ1-1
d_call: .
cdr3_aa: CASSFLQGSGFGAFF

v_call: TRBV3-1/TRBV3-2
cdr3_length: 13
j_call: TRBJ2-7
d_call: .
cdr3_aa: CASSQRGRYEQYF

v_call: TRBV18
cdr3_length: 18
j_call: TRBJ2-7
d_call: TRBD1
cdr3_aa: CASSPQQGVTAKPYEQYF

v_call: TRBV9
cdr3_length: 17
j_call: TRBJ1-2
d_call: TRBD1
cdr3_aa: CASSVAPGQGANYGYTF

v_call: TRBV3-1/TRBV3-2
cdr3_length: 16
j_call: TRBJ1-3
d_call: TRBD1
cdr3_aa: CASSRGQGGSGNTIYF

v_call: TRBV6-5
cdr3_length: 14
j_call: TRBJ1-2
d_call: TRBD1
cdr3_aa: CASSTGTGMIGYTF

v_call: TRBV5-1
cdr3_length: 14
j_call: TRBJ2-1
d_call: .
cdr3_aa: CASSPTGDYNEQFF

v_call: TRBV5-6
cdr3_length: 17
j_call: TRBJ2-3
d_call: TRBD2
cdr3_aa: CASSLRRSGGAPDTQYF

v_call: TRBV6-1
cdr3_length: 14
j_call: TRBJ1-4
d_call: .
cdr3_aa: CASSDRAWAEKLFF

v_call: TRBV3-1/TRBV3-2
cdr3_length: 12
j_call: TRBJ1-2
d_call: .
cdr3_aa: CASSPSGYGYTF

v_call: TRBV24-1
cdr3_length: 17
j_call: TRBJ1-5
d_call: TRBD1
cdr3_aa: CATSAAGGGYSNQPQHF

v_call: TRBV18
cdr3_length: 15
j_call: TRBJ2-1
d_call: .
cdr3_aa: CASSPRPGDANEQFF

v_call: TRBV19
cdr3_length: 10
j_call: TRBJ1-2
d_call: .
cdr3_aa: CASKADGYTF

v_call: TRBV5-1
cdr3_length: 18
j_call: TRBJ2-6
d_call: TRBD1
cdr3_aa: CASSLTGGQISGANVLTF

v_call: TRBV6-5
cdr3_length: 15
j_call: TRBJ2-3
d_call: TRBD2
cdr3_aa: CASSYRGVSTDTQYF

v_call: TRBV11-2
cdr3_length: 13
j_call: TRBJ1-1
d_call: .
cdr3_aa: CASRETVNTEAFF

v_call: TRBV5-8
cdr3_length: 15
j_call: TRBJ1-2
d_call: TRBD1
cdr3_aa: CASSFGDRGSGGYTF

v_call: TRBV3-1/TRBV3-2
cdr3_length: 15
j_call: TRBJ1-2
d_call: TRBD1
cdr3_aa: CASSQKQGSRGDYTF

v_call: TRBV2
cdr3_length: 16
j_call: TRBJ1-3
d_call: .
cdr3_aa: CASSEQGLSSGNTIYF

v_call: TRBV5-4
cdr3_length: 13
j_call: TRBJ1-1
d_call: .
cdr3_aa: CASSLYGGLEAFF

v_call: TRBV9
cdr3_length: 15
j_call: TRBJ2-1
d_call: .
cdr3_aa: CASSVGGPSYNEQFF

v_call: TRBV4-1
cdr3_length: 17
j_call: TRBJ2-7
d_call: TRBD2
cdr3_aa: CASSQDRRTSGAHEQYF

v_call: TRBV10-3
cdr3_length: 12
j_call: TRBJ1-2
d_call: .
cdr3_aa: CAIKQGTISYTF

v_call: TRBV7-9
cdr3_length: 11
j_call: TRBJ2-7
d_call: .
cdr3_aa: CASSPQDEQYF

v_call: TRBV21-1
cdr3_length: 20
j_call: TRBJ1-5
d_call: .
cdr3_aa: CASSARTKIPRDRWTPAQHF

v_call: TRBV3-1/TRBV3-2
cdr3_length: 13
j_call: TRBJ2-7
d_call: .
cdr3_aa: CASSQGLAAEQYF

v_call: TRBV19
cdr3_length: 14
j_call: TRBJ2-2
d_call: TRBD1
cdr3_aa: CASSDRGTTGELFF

v_call: TRBV19
cdr3_length: 17
j_call: TRBJ2-7
d_call: TRBD1
cdr3_aa: CASAPSPDRGLWNEQYF

v_call: TRBV6-5
cdr3_length: 15
j_call: TRBJ2-5
d_call: TRBD1
cdr3_aa: CASRGQGAAQETQYF

v_call: TRBV19
cdr3_length: 11
j_call: TRBJ1-2
d_call: .
cdr3_aa: CASSTRGGYTF

v_call: TRBV7-9
cdr3_length: 14
j_call: TRBJ2-6
d_call: .
cdr3_aa: CASSPGFGANVLTF

v_call: TRBV6-6
cdr3_length: 12
j_call: TRBJ2-7
d_call: TRBD1
cdr3_aa: CASAGGGYEQYF

v_call: TRBV6-4
cdr3_length: 15
j_call: TRBJ2-7
d_call: .
cdr3_aa: CASMDRGSSSYEQYF

v_call: TRBV6-4
cdr3_length: 16
j_call: TRBJ2-5
d_call: .
cdr3_aa: CASSDPICWGEETQYF

v_call: TRBV7-2
cdr3_length: 15
j_call: TRBJ2-7
d_call: TRBD2
cdr3_aa: CASSESGGLSYEQYF

v_call: TRBV7-6
cdr3_length: 14
j_call: TRBJ2-3
d_call: TRBD2
cdr3_aa: CASSLGLAPDTQYF

v_call: TRBV28
cdr3_length: 15
j_call: TRBJ1-5
d_call: TRBD1
cdr3_aa: CASSPRQGERQPQHF

v_call: TRBV7-8
cdr3_length: 13
j_call: TRBJ1-1
d_call: .
cdr3_aa: CASSRDKNTEAFF

v_call: TRBV19
cdr3_length: 15
j_call: TRBJ1-5
d_call: .
cdr3_aa: CASRGSTGSNQPQHF

v_call: TRBV2
cdr3_length: 15
j_call: TRBJ2-7
d_call: .
cdr3_aa: CASSADLTGSYEQYF